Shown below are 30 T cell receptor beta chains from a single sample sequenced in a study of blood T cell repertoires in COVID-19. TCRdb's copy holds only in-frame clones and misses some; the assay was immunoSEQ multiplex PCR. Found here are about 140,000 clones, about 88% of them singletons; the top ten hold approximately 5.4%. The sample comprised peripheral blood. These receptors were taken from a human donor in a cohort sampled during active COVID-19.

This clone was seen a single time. CDR3 nucleotides: TGTGCCAGCAGTCTCACAGGGTTGGATGAGCAGTTCTTC. Translated: CASSLTGLDEQFF. The V and J genes are TRBV2 and TRBJ2-1; maybe TRBD1 (6 bases). This CDR3 is built from 13 residues. CDR1 is SNHLY and CDR2 is FYNNEI in the germline V gene. Trimming removed 5 bases at V and 8 bases at J, with 13 bases between.

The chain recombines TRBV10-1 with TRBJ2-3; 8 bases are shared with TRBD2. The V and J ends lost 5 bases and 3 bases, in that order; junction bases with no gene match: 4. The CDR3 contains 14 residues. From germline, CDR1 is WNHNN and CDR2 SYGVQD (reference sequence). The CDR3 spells CASSSGRNTDTQYF. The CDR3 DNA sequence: TGCGCCAGCAGTAGCGGGAGAAATACAGATACGCAGTATTTT.

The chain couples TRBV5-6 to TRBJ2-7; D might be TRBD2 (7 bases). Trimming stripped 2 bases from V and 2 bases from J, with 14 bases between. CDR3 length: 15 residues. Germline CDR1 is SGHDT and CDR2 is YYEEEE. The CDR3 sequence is CASSFIAGAPYEQYF. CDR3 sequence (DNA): TGTGCCAGCAGCTTCATCGCGGGGGCCCCCTACGAGCAGTACTTC.

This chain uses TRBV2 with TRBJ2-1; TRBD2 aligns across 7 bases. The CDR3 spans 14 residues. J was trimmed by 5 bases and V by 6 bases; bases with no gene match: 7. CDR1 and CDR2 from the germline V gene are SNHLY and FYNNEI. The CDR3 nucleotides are TGTGCCAGCAGGGCGAGCGGGGCTCACAATGAGCAGTTCTTC. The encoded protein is CASRASGAHNEQFF.

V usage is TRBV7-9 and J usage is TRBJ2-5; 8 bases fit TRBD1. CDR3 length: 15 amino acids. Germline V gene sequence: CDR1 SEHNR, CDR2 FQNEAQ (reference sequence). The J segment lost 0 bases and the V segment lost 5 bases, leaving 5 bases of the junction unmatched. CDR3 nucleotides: TGTGCCAGCAGCGGAAGGACAGGGTACCAAGAGACCCAGTACTTC. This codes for CASSGRTGYQETQYF.

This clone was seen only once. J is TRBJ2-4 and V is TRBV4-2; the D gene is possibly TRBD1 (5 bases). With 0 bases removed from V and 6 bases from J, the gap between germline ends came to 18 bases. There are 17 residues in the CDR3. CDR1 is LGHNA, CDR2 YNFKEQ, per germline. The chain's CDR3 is CASSQEVEGAWGNIQYF. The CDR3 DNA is TGTGCCAGCAGCCAAGAAGTCGAAGGGGCCTGGGGAAACATTCAGTACTTC.

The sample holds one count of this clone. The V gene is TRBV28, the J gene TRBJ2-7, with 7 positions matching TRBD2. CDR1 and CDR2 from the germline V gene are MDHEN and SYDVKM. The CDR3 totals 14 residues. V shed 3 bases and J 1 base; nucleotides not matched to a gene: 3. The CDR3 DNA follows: TGTGCCAGCAGTTTTCCGGGGGGATCCTACGAGCAGTACTTC. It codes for CASSFPGGSYEQYF. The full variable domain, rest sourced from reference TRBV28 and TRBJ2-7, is DVKVTQSSRYLVKRTGEKVFLECVQDMDHENMFWYRQDPGLGLRLIYFSYDVKMKEKGDIPEGYSVSREKKERFSLILESASTNQTSMYLCASSFPGGSYEQYFGPGTRLTVT.

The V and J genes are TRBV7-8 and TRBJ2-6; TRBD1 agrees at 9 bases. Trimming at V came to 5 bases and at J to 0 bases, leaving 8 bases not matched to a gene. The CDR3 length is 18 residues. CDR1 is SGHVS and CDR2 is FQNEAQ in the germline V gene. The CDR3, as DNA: TGTGCCAGCAGCGGGCGGACAGGGGTTTACTCTGGGGCCAACGTCCTGACTTTC. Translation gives CASSGRTGVYSGANVLTF.

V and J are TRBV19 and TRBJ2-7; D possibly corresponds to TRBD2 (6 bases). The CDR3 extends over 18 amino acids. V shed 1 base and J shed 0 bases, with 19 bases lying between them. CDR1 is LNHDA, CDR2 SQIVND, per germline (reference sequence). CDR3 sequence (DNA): TGTGCCAGTAGTATAGGCCTTGGACTACTAACCAACTCCTACGAGCAGTACTTC. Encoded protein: CASSIGLGLLTNSYEQYF.

This CDR3 is CASRDYRGNTEAFF. The DNA for the CDR3 is TGTGCCAGCAGAGATTACAGGGGGAACACTGAAGCTTTCTTT. The rearrangement joins TRBV6-5 to TRBJ1-1; TRBD1 matches 7 bases. With V trimmed by 6 bases and J by 1 base, 5 bases remained unmatched. CDR3 length: 14 residues. CDR1 MNHEY and CDR2 SVGAGI come from the germline V gene.

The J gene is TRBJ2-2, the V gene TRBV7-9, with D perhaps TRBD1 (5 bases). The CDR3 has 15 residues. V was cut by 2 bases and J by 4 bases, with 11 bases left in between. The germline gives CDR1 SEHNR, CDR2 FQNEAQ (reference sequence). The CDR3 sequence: CASSLRGEVTGELFF. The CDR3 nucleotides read TGTGCCAGCAGCTTAAGGGGTGAGGTCACCGGGGAGCTGTTTTTT.

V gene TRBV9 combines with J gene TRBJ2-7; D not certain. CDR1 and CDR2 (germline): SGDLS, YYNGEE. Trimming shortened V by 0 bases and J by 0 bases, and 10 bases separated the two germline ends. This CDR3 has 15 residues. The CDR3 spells CASSVGSGFSYEQYF. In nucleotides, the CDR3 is TGTGCCAGCAGCGTAGGCTCAGGCTTCTCCTACGAGCAGTACTTC. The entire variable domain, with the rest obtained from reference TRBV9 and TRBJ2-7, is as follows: DSGVTQTPKHLITATGQRVTLRCSPRSGDLSVYWYQQSLDQGLQFLIQYYNGEERAKGNILERFSAQQFPDLHSELNLSSLELGDSALYFCASSVGSGFSYEQYFGPGTRLTVT.

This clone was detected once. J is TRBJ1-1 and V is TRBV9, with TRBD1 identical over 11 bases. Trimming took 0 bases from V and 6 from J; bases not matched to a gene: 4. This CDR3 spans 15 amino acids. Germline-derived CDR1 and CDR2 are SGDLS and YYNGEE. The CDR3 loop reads CASSVGTGGFSEAFF. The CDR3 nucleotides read TGTGCCAGCAGCGTAGGGACAGGGGGCTTCTCTGAAGCTTTCTTT. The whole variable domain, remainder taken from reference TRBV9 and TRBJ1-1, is DSGVTQTPKHLITATGQRVTLRCSPRSGDLSVYWYQQSLDQGLQFLIQYYNGEERAKGNILERFSAQQFPDLHSELNLSSLELGDSALYFCASSVGTGGFSEAFFGQGTRLTVV.

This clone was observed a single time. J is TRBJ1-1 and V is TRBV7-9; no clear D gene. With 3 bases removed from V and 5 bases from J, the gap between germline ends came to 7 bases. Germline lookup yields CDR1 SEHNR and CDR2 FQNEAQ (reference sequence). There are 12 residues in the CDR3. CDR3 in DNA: TGTGCCAGCAGCTTTAGCGGGACTGAAGCTTTCTTT. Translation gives CASSFSGTEAFF.

Here the CDR3 reads CASSPPKRQGDDEQYF. The CDR3 DNA reads TGTGCCAGCTCACCACCCAAACGACAGGGGGACGACGAGCAGTACTTC. This chain links TRBV18 with TRBJ2-7, with 9 bases identical to TRBD1. The ends lost 0 bases at V and 5 bases at J; junction bases unmatched: 8. This CDR3 has 16 amino acids. Per the germline V gene, CDR1 is KGHSH and CDR2 is LQKENI.

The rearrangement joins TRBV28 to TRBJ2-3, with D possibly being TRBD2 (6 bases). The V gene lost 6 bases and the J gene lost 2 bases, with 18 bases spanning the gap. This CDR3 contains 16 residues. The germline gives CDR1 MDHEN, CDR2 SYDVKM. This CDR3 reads CASSPGVWGDTDTQYF. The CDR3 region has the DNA TGTGCCAGCAGCCCCGGGGTTTGGGGGGACACAGATACGCAGTATTTT. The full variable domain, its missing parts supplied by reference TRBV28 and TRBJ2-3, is DVKVTQSSRYLVKRTGEKVFLECVQDMDHENMFWYRQDPGLGLRLIYFSYDVKMKEKGDIPEGYSVSREKKERFSLILESASTNQTSMYLCASSPGVWGDTDTQYFGPGTRLTVL.

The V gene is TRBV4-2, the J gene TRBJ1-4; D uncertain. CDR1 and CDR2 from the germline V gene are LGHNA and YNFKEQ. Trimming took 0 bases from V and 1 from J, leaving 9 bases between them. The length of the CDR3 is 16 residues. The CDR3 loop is CASSQEPRGTNEKLFF. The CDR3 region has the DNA TGTGCCAGCAGCCAAGAACCTCGGGGAACTAATGAAAAACTGTTTTTT.

In DNA, the CDR3 is TGTGCCAGCAGTTTCCGGGAGGTCACCGGGGAGCTGTTTTTT. This sequence encodes CASSFREVTGELFF. The chain combines TRBV2 with TRBJ2-2; 7 positions agree with TRBD2. The CDR3 totals 14 residues. V was clipped by 5 bases and J by 4 bases; unmatched bases: 4. CDR1 SNHLY and CDR2 FYNNEI come from the germline V gene.

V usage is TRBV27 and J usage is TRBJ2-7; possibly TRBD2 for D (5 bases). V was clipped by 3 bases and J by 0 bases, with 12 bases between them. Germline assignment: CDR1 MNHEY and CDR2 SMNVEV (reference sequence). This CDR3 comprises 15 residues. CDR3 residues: CASSFRGSNSYEQYF. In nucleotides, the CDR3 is TGTGCCAGCAGTTTCCGGGGATCAAACTCCTACGAGCAGTACTTC.

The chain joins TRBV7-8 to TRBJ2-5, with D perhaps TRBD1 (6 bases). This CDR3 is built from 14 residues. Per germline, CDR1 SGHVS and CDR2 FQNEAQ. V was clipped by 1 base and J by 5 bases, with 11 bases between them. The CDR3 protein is CASSLGYREETQYF. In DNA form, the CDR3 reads TGTGCCAGCAGCTTAGGCTACAGGGAGGAGACCCAGTACTTC. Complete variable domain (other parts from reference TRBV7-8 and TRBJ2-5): GAGVSQSPRYKVAKRGQDVALRCDPISGHVSLFWYQQALGQGPEFLTYFQNEAQLDKSGLPSDRFFAERPEGSVSTLKIQRTQQEDSAVYLCASSLGYREETQYFGPGTRLLVL.

CDR3 nucleotide sequence: TGTGCCACCAGCGAGCGGGTGAACACTGAAGCTTTCTTT. As protein: CATSERVNTEAFF. The chain employs TRBV15 and TRBJ1-1; no firm D call. Germline values: CDR1 LNHNV, CDR2 YYDKDF (reference sequence). This CDR3 comprises 13 residues. Trimming took off 5 bases at V and 0 bases at J, with 7 bases between the two ends. The full variable domain, completed using reference TRBV15 and TRBJ1-1, is DAMVIQNPRYQVTQFGKPVTLSCSQTLNHNVMYWYQQKSSQAPKLLFHYYDKDFNNEADTPDNFQSRRPNTSFCFLDIRSPGLGDTAMYLCATSERVNTEAFFGQGTRLTVV.

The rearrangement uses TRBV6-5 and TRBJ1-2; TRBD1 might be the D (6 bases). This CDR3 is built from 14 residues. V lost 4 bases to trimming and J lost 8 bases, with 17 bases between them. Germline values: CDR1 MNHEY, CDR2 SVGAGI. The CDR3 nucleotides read TGTGCCAGCAGTTCGCCGGGACATCCCTCGGGCTACACCTTC. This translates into CASSSPGHPSGYTF.

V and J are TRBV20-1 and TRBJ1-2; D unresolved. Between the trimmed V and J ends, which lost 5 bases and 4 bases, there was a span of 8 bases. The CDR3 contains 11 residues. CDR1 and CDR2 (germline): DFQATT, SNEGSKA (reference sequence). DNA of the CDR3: TGCAGTGCTCCGGGAGCCTATGGCTACACCTTC. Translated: CSAPGAYGYTF.

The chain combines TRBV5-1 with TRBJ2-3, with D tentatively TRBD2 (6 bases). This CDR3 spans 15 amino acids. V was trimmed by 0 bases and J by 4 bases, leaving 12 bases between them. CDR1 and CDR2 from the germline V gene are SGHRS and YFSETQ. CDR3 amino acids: CASSLVTGEPDTQYF. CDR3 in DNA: TGCGCCAGCAGCTTGGTTACGGGAGAGCCAGATACGCAGTATTTT.

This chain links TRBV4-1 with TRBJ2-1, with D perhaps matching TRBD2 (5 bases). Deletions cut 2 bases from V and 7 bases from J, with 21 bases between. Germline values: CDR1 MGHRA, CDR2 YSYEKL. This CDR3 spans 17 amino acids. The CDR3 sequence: CASSQLRGPNLKNEQFF. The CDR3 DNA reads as TGCGCCAGCAGCCAACTAAGAGGGCCCAATTTAAAGAATGAGCAGTTCTTC.

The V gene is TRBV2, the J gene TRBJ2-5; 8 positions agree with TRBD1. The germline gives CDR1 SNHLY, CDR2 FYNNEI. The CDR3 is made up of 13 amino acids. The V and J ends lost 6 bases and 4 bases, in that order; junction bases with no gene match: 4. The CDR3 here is CASRKDRAETQYF. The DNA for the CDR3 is TGTGCCAGCAGGAAGGACAGGGCAGAGACCCAGTACTTC.

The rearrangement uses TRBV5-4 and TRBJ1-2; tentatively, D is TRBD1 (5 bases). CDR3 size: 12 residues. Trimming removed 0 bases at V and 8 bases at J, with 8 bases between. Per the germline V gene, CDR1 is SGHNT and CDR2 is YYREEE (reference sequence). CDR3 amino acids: CASSLGGMGYTF. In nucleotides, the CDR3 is TGTGCCAGCAGCTTGGGGGGCATGGGCTACACCTTC.

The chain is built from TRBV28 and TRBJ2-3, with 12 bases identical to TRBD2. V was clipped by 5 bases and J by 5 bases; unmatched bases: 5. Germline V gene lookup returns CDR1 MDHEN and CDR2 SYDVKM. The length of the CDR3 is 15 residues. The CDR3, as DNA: TGTGCCAGCAGTCCGGGACTAGCGGGCAGAGATACGCAGTATTTT. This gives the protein CASSPGLAGRDTQYF.

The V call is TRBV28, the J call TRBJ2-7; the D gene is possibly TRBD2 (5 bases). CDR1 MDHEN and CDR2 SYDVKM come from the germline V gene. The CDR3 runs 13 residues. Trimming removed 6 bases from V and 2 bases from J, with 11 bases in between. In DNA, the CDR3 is TGTGCCAGCAGCTTCGCCGGGACCTACGAGCAGTACTTC. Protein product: CASSFAGTYEQYF.

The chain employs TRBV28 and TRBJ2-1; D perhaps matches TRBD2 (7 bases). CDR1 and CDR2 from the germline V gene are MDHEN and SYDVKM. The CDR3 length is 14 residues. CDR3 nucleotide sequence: TGTGTCTCCCGGGGAGGGGGGGAAAACAATGAGCAGTTCTTC. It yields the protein CVSRGGGENNEQFF.